One sample yielded the 20 T cell receptor beta chains listed below, sequenced in a study of blood T cell repertoires in COVID-19. Generated by immunoSEQ multiplex PCR, the TCRdb table keeps only in-frame clones and is missing some. This sample has 430,000 or so clones, with 70% to 90% found just once. Sequences were obtained from peripheral blood. Receptors originate from a man aged 18 to 29 with COVID-19, enrolled during active disease.

This chain uses TRBV9 with TRBJ1-5; 7 bases align to TRBD1. Trimming took 0 bases from V and 5 from J; bases not matched to a gene: 11. The CDR3 has 17 residues. The germline CDR1 and CDR2 sequences are SGDLS and YYNGEE. The CDR3: CASSVELDRIEYQPQHF. In nucleotides, the CDR3 is TGTGCCAGCAGCGTAGAACTGGACAGGATTGAGTATCAGCCCCAGCATTTT.

In the case of this clone: Other nucleotide sequences in the sample specify the same CDR3. The chain combines TRBV5-1 with TRBJ2-3, with TRBD1 as a possible D gene (6 bases). V was trimmed by 0 bases and J by 1 base, leaving 6 bases between them. The CDR3 is 14 residues long. The germline CDR1 and CDR2 sequences are SGHRS and YFSETQ. CDR3 amino acids: CASSLGTGTDTQYF. CDR3 DNA: TGCGCCAGCAGCTTGGGGACAGGCACAGATACGCAGTATTTT.

This rearrangement joins TRBV15 to TRBJ1-1, with D possibly matching TRBD1 (6 bases). V lost 5 bases and J lost 6, with 19 bases in between. Germline V gene lookup returns CDR1 LNHNV and CDR2 YYDKDF (reference sequence). The length of the CDR3 is 15 residues. CDR3 in amino acids: CATSRINRQAPEAFF. DNA of the CDR3: TGTGCCACCAGCCGAATAAACCGACAGGCCCCTGAAGCTTTCTTT.

With respect to this clone: Other nucleotide sequences in the sample specify the same CDR3. The chain couples TRBV5-4 to TRBJ2-7; TRBD2 aligns across 13 bases. The CDR3 extends over 15 amino acids. Losses at the gene ends were 0 bases for V and 3 bases for J; bases not matched to a gene: 0. Germline V gene data show CDR1 as SGHNT and CDR2 as YYREEE (reference sequence). The CDR3 DNA follows: TGTGCCAGCAGCTTGGGACTAGCGGGGGGCTACGAGCAGTACTTC. It yields the protein CASSLGLAGGYEQYF.

In DNA, the CDR3 is TGTGCCAGCAGTTTGTCCAGGGGCTATGGCTACACCTTC. Translation gives CASSLSRGYGYTF. The chain recombines TRBV12-3 or TRBV12-4 with TRBJ1-2; D might be TRBD1 (6 bases). V dropped 3 bases and J dropped 4 bases, with 9 bases sitting between them. The CDR3 contains 13 residues.

The chain carries TRBV7-9 and TRBJ2-1, with TRBD2 as a possible D gene (6 bases). This CDR3 region has 19 residues. CDR1 is SEHNR, CDR2 FQNEAQ, per germline (reference sequence). With 0 bases removed from V and 5 bases from J, the gap between germline ends came to 23 bases. CDR3 DNA sequence: TGTGCCAGCAGCTTAGCTCGTGTGGTTACCGGGACTTTAGACAATGAGCAGTTCTTC. It specifies CASSLARVVTGTLDNEQFF. Supplemented by reference TRBV7-9 and TRBJ2-1, the full variable domain reads DTGVSQNPRHKITKRGQNVTFRCDPISEHNRLYWYRQTLGQGPEFLTYFQNEAQLEKSRLLSDRFSAERPKGSFSTLEIQRTEQGDSAMYLCASSLARVVTGTLDNEQFFGPGTRLTVL.

The genes are TRBV6-1 and TRBJ1-2; D gene unclear. CDR1 is MNHNS and CDR2 is SASEGT in the germline V gene. V was pared by 2 bases and J by 1 base, with 8 bases between. CDR3 size: 14 residues. CDR3 region: CASSERLINYGYTF. In nucleotides, the CDR3 is TGTGCCAGCAGTGAACGACTGATTAACTATGGCTACACCTTC.

The chain is built from TRBV4-1 and TRBJ1-2, with D possibly matching TRBD1 (5 bases). V was trimmed by 4 bases and J by 8 bases, leaving 17 bases between them. Per the germline V gene, CDR1 is MGHRA and CDR2 is YSYEKL. CDR3 length equals 14 residues. CDR3 in DNA: TGCGCCAGCAGCCTGGGAGGGACGGCGGTCGGCTACACCTTC. Its translation: CASSLGGTAVGYTF.

V usage is TRBV5-1 and J usage is TRBJ1-2, with 10 positions matching TRBD1. The germline V gene encodes CDR1 SGHRS and CDR2 YFSETQ. J gave up 5 bases and V 0 bases, and 1 base lay outside the gene matches. This CDR3 has 14 residues. The CDR3 spells CASSLEGQGYGYTF. In DNA form, the CDR3 reads TGCGCCAGCAGCTTGGAGGGACAGGGGTATGGCTACACCTTC.

The chain is built from TRBV18 and TRBJ2-7; the D gene is possibly TRBD2 (6 bases). Trimming stripped 3 bases from V and 6 bases from J, with 21 bases between. The germline gives CDR1 KGHSH, CDR2 LQKENI. The CDR3 is 16 residues long. The CDR3 loop reads CASSPTRGGVQSEQYF. Written as DNA, the CDR3 is TGTGCCAGCTCACCCACCCGCGGCGGGGTCCAGAGCGAGCAGTACTTC. Full variable domain (rest looked up from reference TRBV18 and TRBJ2-7): NAGVMQNPRHLVRRRGQEARLRCSPMKGHSHVYWYRQLPEEGLKFMVYLQKENIIDESGMPKERFSAEFPKEGPSILRIQQVVRGDSAAYFCASSPTRGGVQSEQYFGPGTRLTVT.

V usage is TRBV29-1 and J usage is TRBJ1-2, with D maybe TRBD1 (6 bases). CDR1 SQVTM and CDR2 ANQGSEA come from the germline V gene. The ends were cut back, 7 bases at V and 3 bases at J, with 9 bases in the middle. This CDR3 has 11 amino acids. The CDR3 coding sequence is TGCAGCGGAGGGGGAGACTATGGCTACACCTTC. As protein: CSGGGDYGYTF. Full variable domain (rest looked up from reference TRBV29-1 and TRBJ1-2): SAVISQKPSRDICQRGTSLTIQCQVDSQVTMMFWYRQQPGQSLTLIATANQGSEATYESGFVIDKFPISRPNLTFSTLTVSNMSPEDSSIYLCSGGGDYGYTFGSGTRLTVV.

The chain has TRBV6-5 and TRBJ2-5; the D gene is possibly TRBD1 (6 bases). The CDR3 is 11 amino acids. V was trimmed by 8 bases and J by 13 bases, leaving 17 bases between them. Germline V gene lookup returns CDR1 MNHEY and CDR2 SVGAGI. The CDR3 protein is CASGFRGAWYF. DNA of the CDR3: TGTGCCAGCGGATTCAGGGGCGCCTGGTACTTC.

The chain couples TRBV11-2 to TRBJ2-5, with 7 bases aligning to TRBD1. V lost 2 bases and J lost 1; bases outside the gene matches: 7. Germline V gene data show CDR1 as SGHAT and CDR2 as FQNNGV. The length of the CDR3 is 16 residues. In DNA, the CDR3 is TGTGCCAGCAGCTTATCGAAACAGGGGTCCCAAGAGACCCAGTACTTC. Translated, it gives CASSLSKQGSQETQYF.

V usage is TRBV7-9 and J usage is TRBJ1-2; D is unclear. Trimming took off 3 bases at V and 4 bases at J, with 9 bases between the two ends. The CDR3 length is 13 residues. CDR1 and CDR2 (germline): SEHNR, FQNEAQ (reference sequence). CDR3 in DNA: TGTGCCAGCAGCTTGGGGAGCCTCTATGGCTACACCTTC. Translated, it gives CASSLGSLYGYTF.

The chain couples TRBV7-9 to TRBJ2-7; unclear D gene. In germline, CDR1 is SEHNR, CDR2 FQNEAQ (reference sequence). The CDR3 runs to 15 residues. Trimming took off 4 bases at V and 4 bases at J, with 17 bases between the two ends. The CDR3 here is CASSSNAALGYEQYF. DNA of the CDR3: TGTGCCAGCAGCTCCAATGCGGCCTTGGGTTACGAGCAGTACTTC.

This clone was counted a few times. One junction end does not reproduce the germline sequence, and a read error may be involved. The V and J genes are TRBV7-7 and TRBJ2-3, with D perhaps matching TRBD2 (8 bases). This CDR3 is built from 15 residues. Germline V gives CDR1 SSHAT, CDR2 FNYEAQ (reference sequence). CDR3 in amino acids: CASSPGLGGLDTQYF. The CDR3 nucleotides are TGTGCTAGCAGCCCGGGACTAGGGGGCCTAGATACGCAGTATTTT.

This clone was observed a handful of times. This sequence joins TRBV5-4 and TRBJ2-3, with a tentative D call TRBD2 (6 bases). V dropped 4 bases and J dropped 1 base, with 16 bases sitting between them. CDR1 and CDR2 (germline): SGHNT, YYREEE (reference sequence). The CDR3 consists of 16 residues. CDR3 protein: CASSPPTSFGTDTQYF. The DNA for the CDR3 is TGTGCCAGCAGCCCGCCGACTAGTTTTGGCACAGATACGCAGTATTTT.

The chain recombines TRBV24-1 with TRBJ2-2; 7 bases fit TRBD2. This CDR3 contains 17 residues. The V segment lost 0 bases and the J segment 0 bases; nucleotides outside the gene matches: 3. In germline, CDR1 is KGHDR, CDR2 SFDVKD. CDR3 region: CATSDLRLAANTGELFF. CDR3 nucleotide sequence: TGTGCCACCAGTGATTTGCGGCTAGCGGCGAACACCGGGGAGCTGTTTTTT.

The J gene is TRBJ2-5, the V gene TRBV5-4, with TRBD1 identical over 9 bases. CDR3 length: 16 amino acids. The V gene end was trimmed by 2 bases and the J gene end by 3 bases; junction bases not matched to a gene: 8. Looked up from germline, CDR1 is SGHNT and CDR2 is YYREEE (reference sequence). The CDR3 nucleotides are TGTGCCAGCAGCTTAACTACCGGGACAGGGAAAGAGACCCAGTACTTC. Translation gives CASSLTTGTGKETQYF.

The table lists this clone with a few counts. This chain links TRBV5-8 with TRBJ1-1, with D possibly TRBD1 on 6 matching bases. Trimming left V 2 bases short and J 1 base short, with 12 bases between. Germline V gives CDR1 SGHTS, CDR2 YDEGEE. This CDR3 contains 15 residues. This chain's CDR3 is CASSLPPTGNTEAFF. The DNA for the CDR3 is TGTGCCAGCAGCTTACCGCCGACAGGGAACACTGAAGCTTTCTTT. Full variable domain (outside the CDR3, taken from reference TRBV5-8 and TRBJ1-1): EAGVTQSPTHLIKTRGQQATLRCSPISGHTSVYWYQQALGLGLQFLLWYDEGEERNRGNFPPRFSGRQFPNYSSELNVNALELEDSALYLCASSLPPTGNTEAFFGQGTRLTVV.